This T cell receptor (beta chain) was identified during a study of blood T cell repertoires in COVID-19. Under the authors' procedure: Reference gene primers were amplified, and this amplification served to estimate nucleated cell counts. Profiled with immunoSEQ multiplex PCR; TCRdb holds only in-frame clones, not every one. That table is the source of V, J and clone size, and D and trimming were worked out from the DNA. The sample shows roughly 85,000 clones, just over 85% of them seen only once. This clone was counted a few times. Germline V lookup: CDR1 SNHLY, CDR2 FYNNEI. The CDR3 is 15 amino acids. Trimming removed 6 bases from V and 3 bases from J, with 15 bases in between.

Sequencing used peripheral blood. This sequence was found in a man in his fifties with active or convalescent COVID-19. The rearrangement uses TRBV2 and TRBJ1-3; the D is unclear. The CDR3 spells CASRYEAAVGNTIYF. The CDR3 bases are TGTGCCAGCAGGTACGAGGCGGCGGTTGGAAACACCATATATTTT. The full variable domain, with the rest looked up from reference TRBV2 and TRBJ1-3, is EPEVTQTPSHQVTQMGQEVILRCVPISNHLYFYWYRQILGQKVEFLVSFYNNEISEKSEIFDDQFSVERPDGSNFTLKIRSTKLEDSAMYFCASRYEAAVGNTIYFGEGSWLTVV.